This T cell receptor (beta chain) was profiled in a study of blood T cell repertoires in COVID-19. Looking at the study overall: There were acute and convalescent COVID-19 samples, and they came from the United States, Italy and Spain. PBMCs, B-cell-depleted T cells, or T cells provided the cDNA or gDNA that made up the material.

Source study methods: How many nucleated cells were present was estimated from reference gene primer amplification. Clones were read by immunoSEQ multiplex PCR, and TCRdb kept only the in-frame ones, dropping some. V and J calls plus clone size are reproduced from that table; the DNA served to infer D and trimming. The repertoire has 110,000 or so clones, approximately 90% of them found once; the top ten carry roughly 8.1%. The CDR3 spans 20 residues. The chain links TRBV12-2 to TRBJ2-4; the table calls TRBD2, which could not be checked here. TRBV12-2 is listed as a pseudogene. This TCR derives from a woman in her seventies who had recovered from COVID-19. The sample taken for sequencing was peripheral blood. CDR3 amino acids: CASRFHDVGQRAEAKNIQYF. The CDR3 DNA sequence: TGTGCAAGTCGCTTCCATGACGTGGGGCAGCGGGCGGAGGCCAAAAACATTCAGTACTTC.